This T cell receptor beta chain was observed in a study of cytotoxic CD8 clonotypes in ibrutinib-treated CLL. Study details: Among responders, roughly 25 were partial and 2 complete; after median roughly 68 months, approximately 15 stayed remitted and 12 progressed. Points from the study as a whole: Private clonotypes, not public ones, expanded at ibrutinib response.

Clones were sequenced by immunoSEQ multiplex PCR, and TCRdb holds only the in-frame ones, with some missing. The sample holds about 130,000 clones, 80% to 85% seen once. About this clone: The antigen is undetermined.

J lost 6 bases, V lost 5 bases, and 11 bases had no gene match. The CDR3 length is 16 residues. The V gene's germline CDR1 is SGHAT and CDR2 FQNNGV. The input for sequencing was PBMCs, taken after 24 months of ibrutinib treatment. The V and J genes are TRBV11-2 and TRBJ1-4, with 8 bases identical to TRBD1. This clonotype was obtained from a human donor with chronic lymphocytic leukemia. The CDR3 sequence: CASSNRGRGLDEKLFF. The CDR3 bases are TGTGCCAGCAGCAACAGGGGGAGGGGGCTGGATGAAAAACTGTTTTTT.